This T cell receptor beta chain comes out of a study of blood T cell repertoires in COVID-19. Overall study context: Acute and convalescent COVID-19 specimens originated in the United States, Italy and Spain. T cells, B-cell-depleted T cells, or PBMCs supplied cDNA or gDNA.

The CDR3 sequence is 15 residues long. V dropped 0 bases and J dropped 7 bases, with 10 bases sitting between them. CDR1 is SGHDN, CDR2 FVKESK, per germline. Individuals aged roughly 18 to 100 years were recruited from 24 US areas. Only in-frame clones appear in the TCRdb table, and some are missing; sequencing was by immunoSEQ multiplex PCR. The table shows fewer than 250,000 clones, with about nine tenths occurring only once. The material sequenced was PBMCs or T cells enriched from blood (not recorded which). The receptor was derived from a young man in a cohort exposed to, infected with or recovered from COVID-19 (not recorded which). The chain is built from TRBV14 and TRBJ1-6; D gene unclear. CDR3 DNA: TGTGCCAGCAGCCAAGATCTTACTACCAATTCACCCCTCCACTTT. It yields the protein CASSQDLTTNSPLHF.